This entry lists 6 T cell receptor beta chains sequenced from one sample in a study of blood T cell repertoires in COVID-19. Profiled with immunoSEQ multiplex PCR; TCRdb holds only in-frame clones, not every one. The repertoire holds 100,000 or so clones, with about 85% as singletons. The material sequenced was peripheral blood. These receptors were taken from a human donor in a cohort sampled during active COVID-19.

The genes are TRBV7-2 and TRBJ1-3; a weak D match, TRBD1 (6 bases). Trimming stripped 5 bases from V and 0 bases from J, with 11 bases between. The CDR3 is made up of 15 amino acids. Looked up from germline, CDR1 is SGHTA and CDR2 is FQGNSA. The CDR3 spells CASSPQGTSGNTIYF. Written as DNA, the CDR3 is TGTGCCAGCAGCCCACAGGGCACCTCTGGAAACACCATATATTTT.

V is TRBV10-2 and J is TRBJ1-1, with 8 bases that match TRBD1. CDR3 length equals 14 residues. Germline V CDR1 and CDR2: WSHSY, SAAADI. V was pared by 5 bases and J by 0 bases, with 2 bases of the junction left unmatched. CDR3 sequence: CASSQTGVNTEAFF. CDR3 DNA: TGCGCCAGCAGTCAGACAGGGGTGAACACTGAAGCTTTCTTT.

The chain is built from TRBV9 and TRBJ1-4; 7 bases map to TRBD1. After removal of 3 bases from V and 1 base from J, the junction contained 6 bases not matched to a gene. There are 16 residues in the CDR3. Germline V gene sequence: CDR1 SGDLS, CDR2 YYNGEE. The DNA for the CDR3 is TGTGCCAGCAGCGGCCACGCAGGGGGAACTAATGAAAAACTGTTTTTT. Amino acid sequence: CASSGHAGGTNEKLFF.

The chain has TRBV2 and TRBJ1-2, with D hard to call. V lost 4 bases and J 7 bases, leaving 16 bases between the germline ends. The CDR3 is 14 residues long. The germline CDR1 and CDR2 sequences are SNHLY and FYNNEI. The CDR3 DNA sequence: TGTGCCAGCAGTGTGGGTAGAAAAGAGGGTGGCTACACCTTC. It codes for CASSVGRKEGGYTF.

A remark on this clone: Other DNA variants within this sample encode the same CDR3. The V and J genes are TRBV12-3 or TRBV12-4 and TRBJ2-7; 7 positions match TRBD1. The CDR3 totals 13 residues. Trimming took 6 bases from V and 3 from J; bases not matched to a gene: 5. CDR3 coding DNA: TGTGCCAGCAGCCGAGGGACAGTCTACGAGCAGTACTTC. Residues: CASSRGTVYEQYF.

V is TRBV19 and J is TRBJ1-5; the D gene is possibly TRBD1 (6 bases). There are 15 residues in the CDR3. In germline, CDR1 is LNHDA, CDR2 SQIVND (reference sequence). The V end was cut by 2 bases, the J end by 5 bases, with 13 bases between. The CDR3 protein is CASSIYRGGHQPQHF. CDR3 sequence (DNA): TGTGCCAGTAGTATATATCGGGGGGGCCATCAGCCCCAGCATTTT.